The present T cell receptor beta chain was sequenced within a study of regulatory T cells. CD4+ cells were sorted into CD25-high CD127-low regulatory cells and CD25-low CD127-high conventional cells. Details on this clone: The antigen remains unidentified.

Study results and caveats: In CD3G-deficient patients, conventional CD4+ T cells were enriched for hydrophobic CDR3 residues at positions 6 and 7. In patients, unique TRB V-J pairs were restricted and V/J usage skewed, especially in Tregs.

Amplification used 52 TRBV primers and 13 TRBJ primers. Produced via immunoSEQ multiplex PCR; TCRdb's table is partial and in-frame only. The sample yields roughly 32,000 clones, 89% seen once. Germline V CDR1 and CDR2: SGHTA, FQGNSA. The CDR3 has 18 amino acids. V lost 1 base to trimming and J lost 4 bases, with 19 bases between them. The sample comprised conventional CD4+ T cells sorted from blood. The sequence was collected from a person aged 18-30 years with CD3G deficiency. The rearrangement joins TRBV7-2 to TRBJ2-2; D not resolved. Here the CDR3 reads CASSLGLGIGSGTGELFF. For the CDR3, the DNA is TGTGCCAGCAGCTTAGGTCTGGGAATCGGGTCGGGCACCGGGGAGCTGTTTTTT. The complete variable domain, with remaining parts taken from reference TRBV7-2 and TRBJ2-2, reads GAGVSQSPSNKVTEKGKDVELRCDPISGHTALYWYRQSLGQGLEFLIYFQGNSAPDKSGLPSDRFSAERTGGSVSTLTIQRTQQEDSAVYLCASSLGLGIGSGTGELFFGEGSRLTVL.